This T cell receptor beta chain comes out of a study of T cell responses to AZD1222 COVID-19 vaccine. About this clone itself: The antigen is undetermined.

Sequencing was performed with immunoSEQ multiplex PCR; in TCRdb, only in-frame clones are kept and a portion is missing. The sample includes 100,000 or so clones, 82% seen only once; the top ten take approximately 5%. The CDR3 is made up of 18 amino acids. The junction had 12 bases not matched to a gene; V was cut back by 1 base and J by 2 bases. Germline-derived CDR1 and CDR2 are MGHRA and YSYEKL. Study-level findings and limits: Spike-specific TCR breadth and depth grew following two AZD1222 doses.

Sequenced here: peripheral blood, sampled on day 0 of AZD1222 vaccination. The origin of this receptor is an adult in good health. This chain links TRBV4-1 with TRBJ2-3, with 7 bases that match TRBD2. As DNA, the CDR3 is TGCGCCAGCAGCCAAGTTGGCCTGGGGAGGGTCAACACAGATACGCAGTATTTT. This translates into CASSQVGLGRVNTDTQYF.